This section outlines one T cell receptor beta chain sequence together with its context. The target antigen is unknown. No donor had other autoimmune disease, uncontrolled infection, pregnancy or lactation. V dropped 6 bases and J dropped 5 bases, with 17 bases sitting between them. Per germline, CDR1 MNHEY and CDR2 SVGAGI. This CDR3 region has 14 residues. The data belong to a study of Graves' ophthalmopathy and Graves' hyperthyroidism. Study-level information: Peripheral blood was collected at initial diagnosis, before any treatment. Findings and limits, study-wide: Most thyroid clonotypes expanded beyond 0.001 frequency were also found in blood. Forecasting of ophthalmopathy progression by the model achieved roughly 69% sensitivity and less than 80% specificity.

Amplified material comprised TCR beta CDR3 regions derived from RNA transcripts. Amplification began with first-round RT-PCR using HTBI primers, then second-round multiplex PCR was performed. One entry per CDR3 protein results from TCRdb running MiXCR on the multiplex PCR reads. The profile shows about 740,000 distinct CDR3 sequences, 35% to 50% of them singletons. The TCR sequence derives from an adult man with Graves' ophthalmopathy. The chain has TRBV6-5 and TRBJ2-7, with D perhaps matching TRBD1 (6 bases). Sequencing was done on a sample of peripheral blood. The CDR3 nucleotides read TGTGCCAGCAGCGTCCGGGCAGGGGTTCACGAGCAGTACTTC. Protein: CASSVRAGVHEQYF.